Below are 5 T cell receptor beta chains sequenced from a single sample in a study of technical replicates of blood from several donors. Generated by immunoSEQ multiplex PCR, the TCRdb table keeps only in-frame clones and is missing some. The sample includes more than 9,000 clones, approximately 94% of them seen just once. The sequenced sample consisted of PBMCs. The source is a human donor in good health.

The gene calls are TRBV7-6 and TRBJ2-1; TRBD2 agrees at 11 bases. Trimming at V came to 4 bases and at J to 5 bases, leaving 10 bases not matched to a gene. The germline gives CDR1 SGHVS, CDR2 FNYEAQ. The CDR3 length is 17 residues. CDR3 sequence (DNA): TGTGCCAGCAGCTCGTATTCCGGGACTAGCGGCGACAATGAGCAGTTCTTC. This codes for CASSSYSGTSGDNEQFF.

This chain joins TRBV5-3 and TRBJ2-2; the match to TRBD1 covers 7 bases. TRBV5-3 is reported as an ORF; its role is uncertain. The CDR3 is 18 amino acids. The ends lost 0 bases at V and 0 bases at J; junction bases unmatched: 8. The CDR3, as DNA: TGTGCCAGAAGCTTGGACTCGACAGGGCCGACGAACACCGGGGAGCTGTTTTTT. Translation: CARSLDSTGPTNTGELFF.

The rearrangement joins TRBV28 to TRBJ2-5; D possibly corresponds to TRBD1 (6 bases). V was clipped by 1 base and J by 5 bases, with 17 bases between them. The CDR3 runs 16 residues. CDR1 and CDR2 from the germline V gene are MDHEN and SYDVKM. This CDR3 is CASSLLGRGFGETQYF. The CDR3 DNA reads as TGTGCCAGCAGTTTATTGGGCAGGGGTTTTGGGGAGACCCAGTACTTC. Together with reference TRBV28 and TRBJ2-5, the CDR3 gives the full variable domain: DVKVTQSSRYLVKRTGEKVFLECVQDMDHENMFWYRQDPGLGLRLIYFSYDVKMKEKGDIPEGYSVSREKKERFSLILESASTNQTSMYLCASSLLGRGFGETQYFGPGTRLLVL.

The CDR3 nucleotides are TGTGCCAGCAGCGGGGAGGCGGGACGGTCTAATGAAAAACTGTTTTTT. Encoded protein: CASSGEAGRSNEKLFF. This chain connects TRBV9 to TRBJ1-4; D is perhaps TRBD1 (5 bases). The germline V gene has CDR1 SGDLS and CDR2 YYNGEE. Trimming left V 3 bases short and J 3 bases short, with 15 bases between. This CDR3 comprises 16 residues.

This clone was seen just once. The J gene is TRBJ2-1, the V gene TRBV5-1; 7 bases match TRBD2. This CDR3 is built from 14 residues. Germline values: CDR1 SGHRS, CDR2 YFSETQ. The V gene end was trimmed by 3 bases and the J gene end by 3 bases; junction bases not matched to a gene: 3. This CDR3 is CASSSGGGYNEQFF. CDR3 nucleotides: TGCGCCAGCAGCTCGGGAGGAGGCTACAATGAGCAGTTCTTC.